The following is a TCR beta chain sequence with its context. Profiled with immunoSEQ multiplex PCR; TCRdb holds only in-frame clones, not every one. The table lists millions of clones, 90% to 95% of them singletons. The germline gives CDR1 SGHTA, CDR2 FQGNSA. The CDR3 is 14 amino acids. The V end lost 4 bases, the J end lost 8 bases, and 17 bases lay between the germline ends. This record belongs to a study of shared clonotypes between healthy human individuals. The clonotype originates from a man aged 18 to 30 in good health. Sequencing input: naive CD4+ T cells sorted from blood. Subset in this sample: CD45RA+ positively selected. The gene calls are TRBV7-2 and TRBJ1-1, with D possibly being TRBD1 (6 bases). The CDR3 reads CASSYDRDKTEAFF. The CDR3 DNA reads TGTGCCAGCAGCTATGACCGGGACAAGACCGAAGCTTTCTTT.